A selection of T cell receptor beta chains follows, all from one sample in a study of blood T cell repertoires in COVID-19. The data were produced by immunoSEQ multiplex PCR, yet TCRdb's version contains in-frame clones alone and is incomplete. The sample contains approximately 240,000 clones, 85% to 95% of which appear only once. The sequenced sample was PBMCs or T cells enriched from blood (not recorded which). These receptors all come from a woman aged 18 to 35 who had recovered from COVID-19. CDR3s include the opening cysteine and the closing phenylalanine or tryptophan. D genes are given only for firm matches. Clone sizes are given selectively: once, few, many, or a class where the clone is expanded.

V gene	J gene	D gene	clone size	CDR3 DNA	CDR3 protein
TRBV5-4	TRBJ2-5	TRBD2	NA	TGTGCCAGCAGCACGCCGGGAGGCCAAGAGACCCAGTACTTC	CASSTPGGQETQYF
TRBV27	TRBJ2-5	NA	NA	TGTGCCAGCCCCCCGGTAGCGGCACAAGAGACCCAGTACTTC	CASPPVAAQETQYF
TRBV14	TRBJ1-2	NA	NA	TGTGCCAGCAGCCCCGTAATCACTCGAGGCTACACCTTC	CASSPVITRGYTF
TRBV11-3	TRBJ2-7	TRBD2	NA	TGTGCCAGCAGCCTAATGCGACTAGCGGGGATTTACGAGCAGTACTTC	CASSLMRLAGIYEQYF
TRBV4-2	TRBJ2-1	NA	NA	TGTGCCAGCAGCCAAGAATCGCGAGGGTATGAGCAGTTCTTC	CASSQESRGYEQFF
TRBV4-3	TRBJ1-5	NA	NA	TGCGCCAGCAGCCAAGATCTAGGGGCTCGTCAGCCCCAGCATTTT	CASSQDLGARQPQHF
TRBV29-1	TRBJ1-1	TRBD1	NA	TGCAGCGCCCGAATTCGAGACAGGGCCCTTCCAGCTTTCTTT	CSARIRDRALPAFF
TRBV9	TRBJ1-1	TRBD1	NA	TGTGCCAGCAGCGCTACAGGGGGCACTGAAGCTTTCTTT	CASSATGGTEAFF
TRBV7-8	TRBJ2-1	NA	NA	TGTGCCACCCGACCTGTGCAGGGTATTTACTCCTACAATGAGCAGTTCTTC	CATRPVQGIYSYNEQFF
TRBV14	TRBJ2-3	TRBD2	once	TGTGCCAGCAGTCGGACTAGCGGGAACCCCACAGATACGCAGTATTTT	CASSRTSGNPTDTQYF
TRBV13	TRBJ1-1	NA	NA	TGTGCCAGCAGCTTAGGGATCAAAGACAGGAACACTGAAGCTTTCTTT	CASSLGIKDRNTEAFF
TRBV7-9	TRBJ2-7	NA	NA	TGTGCCAGCAGCCCTGACAGCTCCTACGAGCAGTACTTC	CASSPDSSYEQYF
TRBV5-4	TRBJ1-6	NA	NA	TGTGCCAGCAGCCTCCGGGAATATAATTCACCCCTCCACTTT	CASSLREYNSPLHF
TRBV4-1	TRBJ1-2	NA	NA	TGCGCCAGCAGCAAGTGGGGACTTAACTATGGCTACACCTTC	CASSKWGLNYGYTF
TRBV9	TRBJ2-7	TRBD2	NA	TGTGCCAGCAGCGTAGGACTAGCCGATGTCTACGAGCAGTACTTC	CASSVGLADVYEQYF
TRBV12-5	TRBJ2-1	NA	few	TGTGCTAGTGGTCCCCACTACAATGAGCAGTTCTTC	CASGPHYNEQFF
TRBV7-3	TRBJ2-7	TRBD2	few	TGTGCCAGCAGCTATGGGAGGGCGGGAGAGGGCTACGAGCAGTACTTC	CASSYGRAGEGYEQYF
TRBV7-3	TRBJ2-2	NA	NA	TGTGCCAGCAGCTCACAGGGATACACCGGGGAGCTGTTTTTT	CASSSQGYTGELFF
TRBV11-2	TRBJ1-4	NA	NA	TGTGCCAGCAGCTTAGATCCTATGATCAGCCGGGCTAATGAAAAACTGTTTTTT	CASSLDPMISRANEKLFF
TRBV7-7	TRBJ2-5	TRBD2	NA	TGTGCTAGCAGCCTCGGACTAGCGGGAGGAGAGACCCAGTACTTC	CASSLGLAGGETQYF
TRBV28	TRBJ1-1	NA	NA	TGTGCCAGCAGTTTCCTGGGTGGCAGGGCGACCACTGAAGCTTTCTTT	CASSFLGGRATTEAFF
TRBV4-1	TRBJ1-1	NA	NA	TGCGCCAGCAGCAATTATATGACGGGTTCTGAAGCTTTCTTT	CASSNYMTGSEAFF
TRBV11-2	TRBJ1-2	TRBD1	NA	TGTGCCAGCAGCTCAACAGGGGGCACTAGCTATGGCTACACCTTC	CASSSTGGTSYGYTF
TRBV7-9	TRBJ1-6	TRBD1	NA	TGTGCCAGCAGCCGGGACAGGGCTTCACCCCTCCACTTT	CASSRDRASPLHF
TRBV6-4	TRBJ2-1	TRBD2	NA	TGTGCCAGCAGTGACTGGTTTAGCGGGAGCGCCAATGAGCAGTTCTTC	CASSDWFSGSANEQFF
TRBV2	TRBJ1-5	NA	NA	TGTGCCAGCAGTTCCCCTCGACAGTTCCAGCATTTT	CASSSPRQFQHF
TRBV7-2	TRBJ1-1	NA	NA	TGTGCCAGCAGCCCCAGGGGTCGCCGGGTGGAAGCTTTCTTT	CASSPRGRRVEAFF
TRBV20-1	TRBJ1-2	NA	NA	TGCAGTGCTAGTCGCCAGGCTAACTATGGCTACACCTTC	CSASRQANYGYTF
TRBV5-1	TRBJ2-1	TRBD2	NA	TGCGCCAGCAGCTTGGTCCCCGGGACTAATGGAAATGAGCAGTTCTTC	CASSLVPGTNGNEQFF
TRBV19	TRBJ1-2	NA	NA	TGTGCCAGTAGTATGGGTTTGAGAGGGATTTATGGCTACACCTTC	CASSMGLRGIYGYTF
TRBV3-1/TRBV3-2	TRBJ1-1	NA	NA	TGTGCCAGCAGCCAAACGGGGTCAACTGAAGCTTTCTTT	CASSQTGSTEAFF
TRBV6-5	TRBJ1-1	NA	once	TGTGCCAGCAGTTGGACAGATAACACTGAAGCTTTCTTT	CASSWTDNTEAFF
TRBV20-1	TRBJ2-5	TRBD2	few	TGCAGTGCTAGTTACGAGGGAGGGAAAGAGACCCAGTACTTC	CSASYEGGKETQYF